A selection of T cell receptor beta chains follows, all from one sample in a study of post-analysis software for immune sequencing data. A single record per CDR3 protein comes from TCRdb applying MiXCR to the PCR reads. The table shows hundreds of thousands of distinct CDR3 sequences, with approximately 60% occurring only once. Material: blood. The receptor set was obtained from a girl aged 2-10 years with multiple sclerosis. Each CDR3 is given with its conserved first and last residue. D genes are given only for firm matches. Size is omitted from some rows. Given values are once, few, many or a class for expanded clones.

TGTGCCAGCAACAACCTTCTTAACAATGAGCAGTTCTTC,CASNNLLNNEQFF,NA,TRBV7-9,TRBJ2-1,NA
TGTGCCAGCAGACGCAAGGGCACAGATACGCAGTATTTT,CASRRKGTDTQYF,NA,TRBV6-5,TRBJ2-3,NA
TGCGCCAGCAGCTTGGTGCCAGTCGATGAGCAGTACTTC,CASSLVPVDEQYF,NA,TRBV5-1,TRBJ2-4,NA
TGTGCCAGCAGGTCCTCGGGACTTCGTGGCTACACCTTC,CASRSSGLRGYTF,NA,TRBV12-3/TRBV12-4,TRBJ1-2,NA
TGTGCCAGCAGCGAAGGGACAGGGGGACACTATGGCTACACCTTC,CASSEGTGGHYGYTF,few,TRBV7-9,TRBJ1-2,TRBD1
TGTGCCAGCAGCAGAGACAGAGCGGAAGAGACCCAGTACTTC,CASSRDRAEETQYF,once,TRBV12-3/TRBV12-4,TRBJ2-5,NA
TGTGCCAGCAGTTATGGGACAGGGAAAACAGATACGCAGTATTTT,CASSYGTGKTDTQYF,few,TRBV6-5,TRBJ2-3,TRBD1
TGTGCCACCAGCAGAGATTACCAAGAGACCCAGTACTTC,CATSRDYQETQYF,NA,TRBV15,TRBJ2-5,NA
TGCAGTGCTAGATCGGGGGGCGGAGCAGATACGCAGTATTTT,CSARSGGGADTQYF,NA,TRBV20-1,TRBJ2-3,NA
TGTGCCAGCAGCCCAAGGACCGGGACTAGGTTACAGGAGCAGTTCTTC,CASSPRTGTRLQEQFF,NA,TRBV7-9,TRBJ2-1,TRBD2
TGTGCCCGCGCTTGGAGGAAAGAGCAGTTCTTC,CARAWRKEQFF,NA,TRBV30,TRBJ2-1,NA
TGCAGTGCTAGCGGGAGGGAGACCCAGTACTTC,CSASGRETQYF,few,TRBV20-1,TRBJ2-5,TRBD2
TGTGCCAGCACCCGACGGGGGGATGAGCAGTTCTTC,CASTRRGDEQFF,NA,TRBV9,TRBJ2-1,TRBD2
TGTGCCAGCACCCGTACGGGGCAGGGGGCGAACTATGGCTACACCTTC,CASTRTGQGANYGYTF,NA,TRBV9,TRBJ1-2,TRBD1
TGTGCCAGCAGTCCGGGGCGCTATGGCTATGGCTACACCTTC,CASSPGRYGYGYTF,NA,TRBV7-2,TRBJ1-2,NA
TGCAGCGTTGAAAATGAGCGGGAGGGCCGGGAGCTGTTTTTT,CSVENEREGRELFF,NA,TRBV29-1,TRBJ2-2,TRBD2
TGCGCCAGCAGCTTGGCGCGGGACAGGGAGCAGTTCTTC,CASSLARDREQFF,NA,TRBV5-1,TRBJ2-1,TRBD1
TGCGCCAGCGCCCATCTAGCGGATATCACAGATACGCAGTATTTT,CASAHLADITDTQYF,NA,TRBV5-1,TRBJ2-3,TRBD2
TGCAGTGCTAGAGATATGCAGGGGGTATGGTACGAGCAGTACTTC,CSARDMQGVWYEQYF,NA,TRBV20-1,TRBJ2-7,TRBD1
TGTGCCAGCAGTGATCCCGGGGGACAGGGTTACACTGAAGCTTTCTTT,CASSDPGGQGYTEAFF,NA,TRBV6-1,TRBJ1-1,TRBD1
TGTGCCAGCAGCCAAGATCCCACGAACACTGAAGCTTTCTTT,CASSQDPTNTEAFF,NA,TRBV4-2,TRBJ1-1,NA
TGTGCCACCACACGCTGGGCAGATAGCAATCAGCCCCAGCATTTT,CATTRWADSNQPQHF,few,TRBV15,TRBJ1-5,NA
TGTGCCAGCAGTCGACAGGACTATGGCTACACCTTC,CASSRQDYGYTF,NA,TRBV12-3/TRBV12-4,TRBJ1-2,NA
TGTGCCAGCAGACCCTGGGCCGCGGTCCCAGATACGCAGTATTTT,CASRPWAAVPDTQYF,few,TRBV12-3/TRBV12-4,TRBJ2-3,NA